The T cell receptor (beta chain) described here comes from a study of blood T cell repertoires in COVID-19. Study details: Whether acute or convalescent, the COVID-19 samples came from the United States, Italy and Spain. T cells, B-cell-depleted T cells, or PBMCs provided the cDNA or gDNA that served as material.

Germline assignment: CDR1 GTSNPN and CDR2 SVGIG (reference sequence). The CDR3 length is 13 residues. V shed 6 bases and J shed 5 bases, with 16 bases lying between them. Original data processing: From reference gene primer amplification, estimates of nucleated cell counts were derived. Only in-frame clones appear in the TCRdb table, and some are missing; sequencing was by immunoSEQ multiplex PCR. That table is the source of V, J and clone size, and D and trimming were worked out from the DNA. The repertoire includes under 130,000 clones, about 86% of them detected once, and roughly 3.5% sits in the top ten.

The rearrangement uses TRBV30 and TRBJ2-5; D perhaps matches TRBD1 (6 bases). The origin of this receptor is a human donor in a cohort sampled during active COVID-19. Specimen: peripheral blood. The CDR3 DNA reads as TGTGCCTGTTCGAAGGGGGAGCGGGAGACCCAGTACTTC. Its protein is CACSKGERETQYF.